Reported below is one T cell receptor beta chain. Antigen: not known. CDR3 length equals 13 residues. The germline V gene encodes CDR1 SEHNR and CDR2 FQNEAQ (reference sequence). The V end was cut by 5 bases, the J end by 5 bases, with 9 bases between. The data stem from a study of CD8 T cells in ankylosing spondylitis. Findings of the study overall: Blood of patients with ankylosing spondylitis appeared to be characterized by a TCR beta motif of eight highly homologous variants. Disease-linked clones proved CD8+ and comparatively uncommon in peripheral blood. Reactive arthritis synovial fluid and blood were previously reported to contain some motif variants.

Quantitative molecular-barcoded 5'-RACE generated the TCR beta libraries. MiXCR, applied by TCRdb to the 5' RACE reads, yields one record per CDR3 protein. The sample holds 150,000 to 200,000 distinct CDR3 sequences; 11% are singletons and the top ten take approximately 32%. The TCR sequence derives from a male donor with ankylosing spondylitis or in good health (not recorded which). Sequencing used blood, either unsorted or a sorted T cell fraction (not recorded which). The V call is TRBV7-9, the J call TRBJ2-2; D unresolved. In DNA, the CDR3 is TGTGCCAGCAGCGCAGTCTCAACCGGGGAGCTGTTTTTT. Protein: CASSAVSTGELFF. The full variable domain, with the rest looked up from reference TRBV7-9 and TRBJ2-2, is DTGVSQNPRHKITKRGQNVTFRCDPISEHNRLYWYRQTLGQGPEFLTYFQNEAQLEKSRLLSDRFSAERPKGSFSTLEIQRTEQGDSAMYLCASSAVSTGELFFGEGSRLTVL.